This entry lists 21 T cell receptor beta chains sequenced from one sample in a study of siplizumab effects on memory and regulatory T cells. Method: immunoSEQ multiplex PCR; TCRdb's copy keeps in-frame clones and lacks some. The table lists more than 85,000 clones, just over 90% of them singletons. Sequencing was carried out using CD4+ T cells sorted from blood. These receptors were collected from a human donor in good health.

The rearrangement links TRBV6-1 to TRBJ2-2; 7 bases agree with TRBD2. Germline values: CDR1 MNHNS, CDR2 SASEGT. CDR3 length equals 15 residues. J lost 0 bases, V lost 8 bases, and 6 bases had no gene match. CDR3 DNA: TGTGCCAGCGGGCGGGGGACGGCGAACACCGGGGAGCTGTTTTTT. Amino acids: CASGRGTANTGELFF.

The chain joins TRBV27 to TRBJ1-6; 9 positions agree with TRBD1. This CDR3 comprises 15 residues. The V and J ends lost 6 bases and 6 bases, in that order; junction bases with no gene match: 6. Germline CDR1 and CDR2: MNHEY and SMNVEV (reference sequence). The CDR3: CASRPLGQGNSPLHF. CDR3 nucleotide sequence: TGTGCCAGCAGACCTTTGGGACAGGGTAATTCACCCCTCCACTTT.

J is TRBJ1-1 and V is TRBV4-1; D might be TRBD1 (5 bases). CDR3 length equals 12 residues. Germline loops: CDR1 MGHRA, CDR2 YSYEKL. V lost 1 base, J lost 7 bases, and 7 bases lay in between. As DNA, the CDR3 is TGCGCCAGCAGCCAAGGGGGGAGTGAAGCTTTCTTT. This gives the protein CASSQGGSEAFF.

The J gene is TRBJ1-2, the V gene TRBV14; no clear D gene. The CDR3 runs to 17 residues. From germline, CDR1 is SGHDN and CDR2 FVKESK. Trimming removed 1 base at V and 2 bases at J, with 17 bases between. The CDR3 nucleotides read TGTGCCAGCAGCCAAGGTCACTTCCGACCACTAAACTATGGCTACACCTTC. This sequence encodes CASSQGHFRPLNYGYTF.

V usage is TRBV27 and J usage is TRBJ2-7; D perhaps matches TRBD1 (5 bases). The CDR3 consists of 14 residues. Deletions cut 3 bases from V and 6 bases from J, with 15 bases between. Per germline, CDR1 MNHEY and CDR2 SMNVEV (reference sequence). CDR3 in amino acids: CASSFQGKNFEQYF. The CDR3, as DNA: TGTGCCAGCAGTTTCCAGGGCAAAAATTTCGAGCAGTACTTC.

This clone was seen once. The chain couples TRBV11-1 to TRBJ2-1; D unresolved. From germline, CDR1 is SGHAT and CDR2 FQDESV (reference sequence). The V end was cut by 6 bases, the J end by 7 bases, with 10 bases between. This CDR3 has 12 amino acids. CDR3 bases: TGTGCCAGCAGTACCCAGGCGAATGAGCAGTTCTTC. Residues: CASSTQANEQFF.

The V call is TRBV30, the J call TRBJ2-2; D remains unclear. The CDR3 is 13 amino acids. Germline V gene lookup returns CDR1 GTSNPN and CDR2 SVGIG (reference sequence). With 0 bases removed from V and 6 bases from J, the gap between germline ends came to 8 bases. CDR3 nucleotide sequence: TGTGCCTGGAGTGTAATTGTGGCCGGGGAGCTGTTTTTT. Protein: CAWSVIVAGELFF.

This CDR3 reads CASSGLTGITEAFF. DNA for the CDR3: TGTGCCAGCAGCGGACTGACAGGGATCACTGAAGCTTTCTTT. V and J are TRBV5-4 and TRBJ1-1, with 7 bases aligning to TRBD1. The CDR3 is 14 residues long. Germline CDR1 is SGHNT and CDR2 is YYREEE (reference sequence). Trimming took 4 bases from V and 4 from J; bases not matched to a gene: 7.

This chain links TRBV15 with TRBJ1-5, with 7 nucleotides matching TRBD1. This CDR3 region has 12 residues. The germline V gene has CDR1 LNHNV and CDR2 YYDKDF (reference sequence). Trimming at V came to 0 bases and at J to 14 bases, leaving 4 bases not matched to a gene. CDR3 protein: CATSRDEGAKHF. CDR3 bases: TGTGCCACCAGCAGAGATGAGGGGGCGAAGCATTTT.

The chain uses TRBV10-3 and TRBJ2-5; a possible D gene is TRBD2 (6 bases). The CDR3 sequence is 14 residues long. CDR1 is ENHRY and CDR2 is SYGVKD in the germline V gene. The germline V and J ends were trimmed by 0 bases and 5 bases, with 10 bases remaining between them. The CDR3, as DNA: TGTGCCATCAGTGAGTCGGCGGGGTGGGAGACCCAGTACTTC. Its protein product is CAISESAGWETQYF.

The chain employs TRBV18 and TRBJ2-7; 9 bases align to TRBD1. CDR3 length: 14 residues. Looked up from germline, CDR1 is KGHSH and CDR2 is LQKENI. The junction had 3 bases not matched to a gene; V was cut back by 3 bases and J by 3 bases. The CDR3, as DNA: TGTGCCAGCTCACCCAGGACAGGGGACTACGAGCAGTACTTC. It is translated as CASSPRTGDYEQYF. Full variable domain (remainder filled in from reference TRBV18 and TRBJ2-7): NAGVMQNPRHLVRRRGQEARLRCSPMKGHSHVYWYRQLPEEGLKFMVYLQKENIIDESGMPKERFSAEFPKEGPSILRIQQVVRGDSAAYFCASSPRTGDYEQYFGPGTRLTVT.

The V gene is TRBV19, the J gene TRBJ2-7; the D is unclear. CDR3 length: 14 residues. Germline V gene sequence: CDR1 LNHDA, CDR2 SQIVND (reference sequence). Between the trimmed V and J ends, which lost 3 bases and 1 base, there was a span of 10 bases. Here the CDR3 reads CASSIEWGSYEQYF. The CDR3 bases are TGTGCCAGTAGTATTGAATGGGGTTCCTACGAGCAGTACTTC.

The rearrangement joins TRBV6-6 to TRBJ1-6, with TRBD1 identical over 9 bases. CDR1 and CDR2 (germline): MNHNY, SVGAGI (reference sequence). Trimming cost V 6 bases and J 8 bases; bases outside gene matches: 2. The CDR3 spans 13 residues. In nucleotides, the CDR3 is TGTGCCAGCAGATGGACAGGGGATTCACCCCTCCACTTT. It translates to CASRWTGDSPLHF.

The chain has TRBV10-3 and TRBJ1-1; 7 nucleotides align to TRBD1. Germline V CDR1 and CDR2: ENHRY, SYGVKD. The CDR3 contains 15 residues. V gave up 6 bases and J gave up 4 bases; unmatched junction bases: 11. CDR3 protein: CAISTTRGISTEAFF. The DNA for the CDR3 is TGTGCCATCAGCACTACCAGGGGGATAAGCACTGAAGCTTTCTTT.

V gene TRBV11-3 combines with J gene TRBJ2-3; no reliable D call. The V end was cut by 1 base, the J end by 0 bases, with 8 bases between. The CDR3 has 15 amino acids. Germline lookup yields CDR1 SGHNT and CDR2 YENEEA. CDR3 in DNA: TGTGCCAGCAGCTTAGGGATTTCTAGCACAGATACGCAGTATTTT. Amino acid sequence: CASSLGISSTDTQYF.

V and J are TRBV6-1 and TRBJ1-5, with D hard to call. V lost 4 bases and J 3 bases, leaving 10 bases between the germline ends. The CDR3 loop spans 14 amino acids. The germline CDR1 and CDR2 sequences are MNHNS and SASEGT. In DNA form, the CDR3 reads TGTGCCAGCAGTGTCCTTTCCAACAATCAGCCCCAGCATTTT. It is translated as CASSVLSNNQPQHF.

The rearrangement joins TRBV7-8 to TRBJ2-7, with D hard to call. The CDR3 runs 11 residues. V was pared by 3 bases and J by 3 bases, with 3 bases between. Germline V CDR1 and CDR2: SGHVS, FQNEAQ. CDR3 nucleotide sequence: TGTGCCAGCAGCTTGGTCTACGAGCAGTACTTC. It is translated as CASSLVYEQYF.

The genes are TRBV6-5 and TRBJ1-2; possible D gene TRBD1, 5 bases. V gave up 0 bases and J gave up 4 bases, with 12 bases separating them. CDR1 and CDR2 from the germline V gene are MNHEY and SVGAGI. This CDR3 comprises 15 residues. The CDR3 spells CASSYSSGSGYGYTF. The DNA of the CDR3 is TGTGCCAGCAGTTACTCGTCAGGGTCGGGCTATGGCTACACCTTC.

The rearrangement joins TRBV10-3 to TRBJ1-3; tentatively, D is TRBD1 (5 bases). From germline, CDR1 is ENHRY and CDR2 SYGVKD. Trimming stripped 7 bases from V and 1 base from J, with 8 bases between. The CDR3 is 13 residues long. CDR3: CAITSGSGNTIYF. The CDR3 nucleotides are TGTGCCATCACCTCAGGGTCTGGAAACACCATATATTTT.

V gene TRBV5-1 combines with J gene TRBJ2-5; D perhaps matches TRBD2 (5 bases). The CDR3 contains 13 residues. The V and J ends lost 5 bases and 4 bases respectively, with 12 bases between them. The V gene's germline CDR1 is SGHRS and CDR2 YFSETQ. CDR3: CASRGLSGETQYF. The CDR3 nucleotides are TGCGCCAGCAGAGGGTTGAGCGGAGAGACCCAGTACTTC.

Note on this clone: The sample contains more than one DNA sequence encoding this CDR3. The rearrangement links TRBV5-1 to TRBJ1-1; 7 bases map to TRBD1. CDR1 and CDR2 from the germline V gene are SGHRS and YFSETQ. This CDR3 is built from 15 residues. V trimming: 5 bases; J trimming: 1 base; junction bases outside the gene matches: 8. CDR3 sequence: CASSRNRGPNTEAFF. Written as DNA, the CDR3 is TGCGCCAGCAGTCGTAACAGGGGACCGAACACTGAAGCTTTCTTT.